This T cell receptor beta chain was recovered during a study of blood T cells in healthy people across ages. This clonotype was detected only a few times. Its antigen is unknown. Looked up from germline, CDR1 is DFQATT and CDR2 is SNEGSKA (reference sequence). The V gene lost 6 bases and the J gene lost 3 bases, with 18 bases spanning the gap. This CDR3 spans 14 amino acids. Primers used in a second PCR of about 7 to 11 cycles were a sample-barcoded 5' primer and a J-beta primer mix. TCRdb re-derived calls from the 5' RACE reads in MiXCR, one entry per CDR3 protein. This sample carries fewer than 900,000 distinct CDR3 sequences, about 42% of them seen once, and the ten largest clones take around a fifth. Notes on the study in general: Across the age range, TCR beta diversity per million T cells fell in a roughly linear way.

This TCR derives from a woman aged 55-69 years in good health. This chain links TRBV20-1 with TRBJ2-7; weak D call: TRBD2 (6 bases). Sequencing input: blood. In DNA, the CDR3 is TGCAGTGCCACAGGACCGGGAGCAAGCTACGAGCAGTACTTC. Translation gives CSATGPGASYEQYF.